Shown below are 7 T cell receptor beta chains from a single sample sequenced in a study of graft-versus-host responses after intestinal transplantation. No antigen has been assigned to these receptors. Using immunoSEQ multiplex PCR, the repertoire was profiled, and TCRdb retains in-frame clones only, with some absent. The sample gives about 130,000 clones, around 94% of which show up once; roughly 0.16% is in the top ten. The sample was unstimulated CD4+ T cells sorted from spleen or lymph node cells, taken before intestinal transplant. The receptors come from a human donor who received an intestinal transplant.

The J gene is TRBJ1-5, the V gene TRBV2; unclear D gene. Trimming removed 3 bases at V and 8 bases at J, with 8 bases between. Germline V gives CDR1 SNHLY, CDR2 FYNNEI. The CDR3 is 12 residues long. The DNA for the CDR3 is TGTGCCAGCAGTGATGGTGTCAAGCCCCAGCATTTT. Amino acids: CASSDGVKPQHF. Using reference TRBV2 and TRBJ1-5 for the parts outside the CDR3, the full variable domain is EPEVTQTPSHQVTQMGQEVILRCVPISNHLYFYWYRQILGQKVEFLVSFYNNEISEKSEIFDDQFSVERPDGSNFTLKIRSTKLEDSAMYFCASSDGVKPQHFGDGTRLSIL.

This sequence joins TRBV5-1 and TRBJ2-1; D possibly corresponds to TRBD1 (6 bases). The CDR3 is made up of 18 amino acids. The V end was cut by 4 bases, the J end by 2 bases, with 22 bases between. Germline V gives CDR1 SGHRS, CDR2 YFSETQ. CDR3 DNA: TGCGCCAGCAGCCCCCTCGTAGGGGGTGGGGGTACCTACAATGAGCAGTTCTTC. Residues: CASSPLVGGGGTYNEQFF.

This chain links TRBV11-2 with TRBJ1-6; 7 bases are a match to TRBD1. Per the germline V gene, CDR1 is SGHAT and CDR2 is FQNNGV. Germline trimming cut 7 bases from V and 6 bases from J; bases unmatched to any gene: 9. The CDR3 is 15 residues long. In nucleotides, the CDR3 is TGTGCCAGCACCCTGACAGGGTGGAGTAATTCACCCCTCCACTTT. Its protein product is CASTLTGWSNSPLHF.

The V call is TRBV9, the J call TRBJ2-1; perhaps TRBD2 as D (5 bases). The CDR3 covers 16 residues. Trimming left V 3 bases short and J 1 base short, with 14 bases between. In germline, CDR1 is SGDLS, CDR2 YYNGEE. CDR3 bases: TGTGCCAGCAGCGCCCGGGGAGACCCGTCCTACAATGAGCAGTTCTTC. Translation gives CASSARGDPSYNEQFF.

This clone was picked up a small number of times. The chain couples TRBV4-1 to TRBJ1-1, with D tentatively TRBD1 (5 bases). The V and J ends lost 4 bases and 1 base respectively, with 13 bases between them. From germline, CDR1 is MGHRA and CDR2 YSYEKL. The CDR3 consists of 15 residues. The CDR3 reads CASSPNRGPNTEAFF. CDR3 in DNA: TGCGCCAGCAGCCCGAACCGGGGACCGAACACTGAAGCTTTCTTT.

In nucleotides, the CDR3 is TGTGCCAGCCCCCCCACCGTATGGCCCCAGCATTTT. Protein: CASPPTVWPQHF. The chain uses TRBV7-3 and TRBJ1-5; no reliable D call. Deletions cut 8 bases from V and 9 bases from J, with 14 bases between. Looked up from germline, CDR1 is SGHTA and CDR2 is FQGTGA. This CDR3 region has 12 residues.

This chain links TRBV19 with TRBJ1-6, with 10 bases that match TRBD1. CDR3 length: 16 amino acids. Trimming cost V 3 bases and J 7 bases; bases outside gene matches: 6. Germline V CDR1 and CDR2: LNHDA, SQIVND (reference sequence). In DNA, the CDR3 is TGTGCCAGTAGTATCCGCGACAGGGGGCAAAATTCACCCCTCCACTTT. Protein sequence: CASSIRDRGQNSPLHF.